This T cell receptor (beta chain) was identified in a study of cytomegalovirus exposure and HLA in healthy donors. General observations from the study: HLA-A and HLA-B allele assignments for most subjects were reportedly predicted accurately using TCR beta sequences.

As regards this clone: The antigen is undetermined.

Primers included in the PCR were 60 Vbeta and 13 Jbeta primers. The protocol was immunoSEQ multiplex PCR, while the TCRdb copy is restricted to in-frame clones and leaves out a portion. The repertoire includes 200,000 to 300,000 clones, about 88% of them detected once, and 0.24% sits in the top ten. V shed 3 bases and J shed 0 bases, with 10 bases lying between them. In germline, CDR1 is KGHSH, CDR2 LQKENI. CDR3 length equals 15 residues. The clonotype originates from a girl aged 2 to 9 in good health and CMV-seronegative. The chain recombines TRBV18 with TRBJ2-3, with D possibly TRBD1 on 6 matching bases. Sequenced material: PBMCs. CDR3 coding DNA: TGTGCCAGCTCACCGAGGGGGTATAGCACAGATACGCAGTATTTT. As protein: CASSPRGYSTDTQYF.